This T cell receptor (beta chain) was observed in a study of T-cell reconstitution after alpha-beta-depleted transplantation in children. This clonotype has ten or more counts. The antigen is undetermined. Using unique molecular identifiers, the investigators prepared the TCRbeta library. MiXCR, applied by TCRdb to the PCR reads, yields one record per CDR3 protein. This sample yields about 300,000 distinct CDR3 sequences, of which about 9.4% are seen a single time; just under 7.5% belongs to the top ten. Notes on the study in general: T-cell numbers and diversity one year post-transplant derived largely from freshly generated T cells. The study reportedly traced alpha-beta T cells about two months after transplant to several hundred expanded graft clones.

Germline-derived CDR1 and CDR2 are MNHEY and SVGAGI. V shed 1 base and J shed 4 bases, with 13 bases lying between them. The CDR3 is made up of 15 amino acids. The sequence came from a boy younger than two with acute myeloid leukemia, due to receive a stem cell transplant. The sample was PBMCs, taken before TCRalphabeta/CD19-depleted stem cell transplant. V gene TRBV6-5 combines with J gene TRBJ2-5; D ambiguous. DNA of the CDR3: TGTGCCAGCAGTTACTTCCTCAGTAGTAGAGAGACCCAGTACTTC. As protein: CASSYFLSSRETQYF.